This TCR beta chain emerged from a study of identifying expanded T cells in peripheral blood. The table came from immunoSEQ multiplex PCR; TCRdb's copy has only in-frame clones and leaves some out. The sample shows about 78,000 clones, roughly four fifths of them seen only once. The sample comprised blood. This receptor was identified in a person aged 18 to 70 in good health.

CDR3 nucleotide sequence: TGTGCCAGCAGCTTGTCCGGGGGGAACACTGAAGCTTTCTTT. Translation gives CASSLSGGNTEAFF. The genes are TRBV5-5 and TRBJ1-1; D perhaps matches TRBD1 (5 bases). This CDR3 is 14 amino acids long. V was shortened by 1 base and J by 1 base, with 8 bases between the two germline ends. The germline V gene encodes CDR1 SGHKS and CDR2 YYEKEE (reference sequence).